This T cell receptor beta chain was captured in a study of OX40 agonist ivuxolimab in advanced cancers. Libraries were prepared by immunoSEQ multiplex PCR; TCRdb keeps only in-frame clonotypes and omits some of them. The sample includes some 49,000 clones, roughly 85% of them seen just once. The sequencing used CD4+ or CD8+ T cells sorted from blood, collected in a trial of the OX40 agonist ivuxolimab. The source is an adult with an advanced solid tumor such as melanoma, head and neck, liver or kidney cancer.

The CDR3 loop reads CASSILAGGHNEQFF. CDR3 nucleotide sequence: TGTGCCAGTAGTATATTGGCGGGGGGGCACAATGAGCAGTTCTTC. The chain couples TRBV19 to TRBJ2-1; 9 bases map to TRBD2. This CDR3 is built from 15 residues. V lost 2 bases, J lost 5 bases, and 4 bases stayed unmatched. Germline V gene data show CDR1 as LNHDA and CDR2 as SQIVND (reference sequence).